The 14 T cell receptor beta chains reported below all come from one sample, sequenced in a study of T cell responses to AZD1222 COVID-19 vaccine. Profiling relied on immunoSEQ multiplex PCR, and the TCRdb table lists in-frame clones only, not all of them. The table shows 150,000 to 200,000 clones, with approximately 92% occurring only once. Sequenced here: peripheral blood, sampled on day 0 of AZD1222 vaccination. Every receptor here comes from an adult in good health.

As concerns this clone: Distinct nucleotide sequences in the sample also encode this CDR3. The rearrangement uses TRBV6-5 and TRBJ2-7, with 9 bases matching TRBD1. Germline V gives CDR1 MNHEY, CDR2 SVGAGI. J lost 2 bases, V lost 2 bases, and 4 bases had no gene match. CDR3 length: 15 residues. Written as DNA, the CDR3 is TGTGCCAGCAGTTACCGGGGACAGGGTACCTACGAGCAGTACTTC. Its translation is CASSYRGQGTYEQYF.

The rearrangement joins TRBV21-1 to TRBJ1-5. TRBV21-1 is marked as a pseudogene. The CDR3 has 17 amino acids. This CDR3 is CASSKSVPRGQHQPQHF. CDR3 nucleotide sequence: TGTGCCAGCAGCAAGTCGGTTCCTCGGGGGCAGCATCAGCCCCAGCATTTT.

The rearrangement uses TRBV7-9 and TRBJ1-1, with D perhaps TRBD1 (5 bases). CDR1 and CDR2 from the germline V gene are SEHNR and FQNEAQ (reference sequence). This CDR3 is built from 11 residues. Between the trimmed V and J ends, which lost 6 bases and 7 bases, there was a span of 9 bases. This CDR3 reads CASRPGSEAFF. For the CDR3, the DNA is TGTGCCAGCAGACCAGGGAGTGAAGCTTTCTTT.

The J gene is TRBJ1-2, the V gene TRBV15, with a tentative D call TRBD1 (5 bases). The CDR3 has 14 amino acids. Germline loops: CDR1 LNHNV, CDR2 YYDKDF (reference sequence). Between the trimmed V and J ends, which lost 2 bases and 2 bases, there was a span of 9 bases. CDR3 nucleotide sequence: TGTGCCACCAGCAGAACGGGGGTAAACTATGGCTACACCTTC. This translates into CATSRTGVNYGYTF. Full variable domain (missing parts from reference TRBV15 and TRBJ1-2): DAMVIQNPRYQVTQFGKPVTLSCSQTLNHNVMYWYQQKSSQAPKLLFHYYDKDFNNEADTPDNFQSRRPNTSFCFLDIRSPGLGDTAMYLCATSRTGVNYGYTFGSGTRLTVV.

V gene TRBV30 combines with J gene TRBJ2-3, with unresolved D. Germline values: CDR1 GTSNPN, CDR2 SVGIG (reference sequence). This CDR3 spans 11 amino acids. V was trimmed by 7 bases and J by 0 bases, leaving 5 bases between them. The CDR3 bases are TGTGCCTTGACAAGCACAGATACGCAGTATTTT. This encodes CALTSTDTQYF.

The chain joins TRBV28 to TRBJ1-5; D unclear. Deletions cut 3 bases from V and 4 bases from J, with 13 bases between. This CDR3 contains 15 residues. Germline V gene lookup returns CDR1 MDHEN and CDR2 SYDVKM. CDR3 protein: CASSFEGAGNQPQHF. The DNA for the CDR3 is TGTGCCAGCAGTTTCGAGGGTGCAGGTAATCAGCCCCAGCATTTT.

The V call is TRBV5-1, the J call TRBJ1-2, with TRBD1 as a possible D gene (5 bases). CDR3 length equals 14 residues. V gave up 4 bases and J gave up 6 bases, with 16 bases separating them. The germline V gene encodes CDR1 SGHRS and CDR2 YFSETQ. The CDR3, as DNA: TGCGCCAGCAGCCCGGGACGGTCCGAGGATGGCTACACCTTC. It codes for CASSPGRSEDGYTF. The complete variable domain, with remaining parts taken from reference TRBV5-1 and TRBJ1-2, reads KAGVTQTPRYLIKTRGQQVTLSCSPISGHRSVSWYQQTPGQGLQFLFEYFSETQRNKGNFPGRFSGRQFSNSRSEMNVSTLELGDSALYLCASSPGRSEDGYTFGSGTRLTVV.

This chain connects TRBV5-6 to TRBJ1-6; D is possibly TRBD1 (5 bases). V was pared by 1 base and J by 7 bases, with 18 bases between. The CDR3 covers 17 residues. In germline, CDR1 is SGHDT, CDR2 YYEEEE. The CDR3 DNA sequence: TGTGCCAGCAGCTTGTACGCAGGGACCGGGCCAAATTCACCCCTCCACTTT. Translation: CASSLYAGTGPNSPLHF.

The gene calls are TRBV28 and TRBJ1-5; D gene ambiguous. Germline CDR1 MDHEN, CDR2 SYDVKM. V gave up 6 bases and J gave up 0 bases, with 9 bases separating them. CDR3 length: 14 amino acids. CDR3 residues: CASRGYSSNQPQHF. The CDR3 DNA sequence: TGTGCCAGCAGGGGTTACAGTAGCAATCAGCCCCAGCATTTT.

The V call is TRBV6-5, the J call TRBJ2-2; D remains ambiguous. This CDR3 contains 12 residues. Germline lookup yields CDR1 MNHEY and CDR2 SVGAGI. With 9 bases removed from V and 4 bases from J, the gap between germline ends came to 9 bases. The CDR3 loop reads CASSKGTGELFF. The CDR3, as DNA: TGTGCCAGTTCCAAGGGCACCGGGGAGCTGTTTTTT.

The chain is built from TRBV30 and TRBJ2-1; the match to TRBD2 covers 7 bases. The V gene end was trimmed by 4 bases and the J gene end by 8 bases; junction bases not matched to a gene: 8. Per germline, CDR1 GTSNPN and CDR2 SVGIG (reference sequence). This CDR3 region has 13 residues. CDR3 amino acids: CAWTPERGYEQFF. CDR3 nucleotide sequence: TGTGCCTGGACGCCGGAGCGGGGCTATGAGCAGTTCTTC.

V and J are TRBV14 and TRBJ1-4, with TRBD1 matching over 8 bases. Germline CDR1 SGHDN, CDR2 FVKESK. With 4 bases clipped from V and 17 bases from J, the junction kept 9 bases outside the gene matches. The CDR3 covers 12 residues. The CDR3 sequence is CASSRTSGTGFF. As DNA, the CDR3 is TGTGCCAGCAGCCGGACCTCCGGGACAGGTTTTTTT.

Turning to this clone: One end of the junction is discordant with germline, which a read error may explain. This rearrangement joins TRBV7-9 to TRBJ2-7; 7 bases align to TRBD2. The CDR3 loop spans 16 amino acids. Germline CDR1 is SEHNR and CDR2 is FQNEAQ (reference sequence). CDR3 in amino acids: CASRLGGAGAVGEQYF. The CDR3 DNA is TGTGCCAGCAGGTTAGGTGGGGCGGGAGCTGTGGGCGAGCAGTACTTC. Complete variable domain (other parts from reference TRBV7-9 and TRBJ2-7): DTGVSQNPRHKITKRGQNVTFRCDPISEHNRLYWYRQTLGQGPEFLTYFQNEAQLEKSRLLSDRFSAERPKGSFSTLEIQRTEQGDSAMYLCASRLGGAGAVGEQYFGPGTRLTVT.

The V call is TRBV7-8, the J call TRBJ2-1; D might be TRBD2 (5 bases). The CDR3 is 14 residues long. Trimming removed 0 bases at V and 4 bases at J, with 7 bases between. Per the germline V gene, CDR1 is SGHVS and CDR2 is FQNEAQ. DNA of the CDR3: TGTGCCAGCAGCTTAGCCCTAGCATACAATGAGCAGTTCTTC. Protein: CASSLALAYNEQFF. Full variable domain (rest looked up from reference TRBV7-8 and TRBJ2-1): GAGVSQSPRYKVAKRGQDVALRCDPISGHVSLFWYQQALGQGPEFLTYFQNEAQLDKSGLPSDRFFAERPEGSVSTLKIQRTQQEDSAVYLCASSLALAYNEQFFGPGTRLTVL.